This entry features one TCR beta chain sequence. Trimming stripped 5 bases from V and 3 bases from J, with 8 bases between. The CDR3 is 13 amino acids. The V gene's germline CDR1 is SGHNT and CDR2 YENEEA. The data originate from a study of blood T cell repertoires in COVID-19. Generated by immunoSEQ multiplex PCR, the TCRdb table keeps only in-frame clones and is missing some. Of a few hundred thousand clones listed, roughly 86% are singletons. Sequences were obtained from peripheral blood. This TCR was sampled from a woman aged 30 to 39 with COVID-19, enrolled during active disease. This rearrangement joins TRBV11-3 to TRBJ2-1, with D perhaps matching TRBD1 (5 bases). CDR3 in amino acids: CASSKDSYNEQFF. For the CDR3, the DNA is TGTGCCAGCAGCAAAGACAGCTACAATGAGCAGTTCTTC.